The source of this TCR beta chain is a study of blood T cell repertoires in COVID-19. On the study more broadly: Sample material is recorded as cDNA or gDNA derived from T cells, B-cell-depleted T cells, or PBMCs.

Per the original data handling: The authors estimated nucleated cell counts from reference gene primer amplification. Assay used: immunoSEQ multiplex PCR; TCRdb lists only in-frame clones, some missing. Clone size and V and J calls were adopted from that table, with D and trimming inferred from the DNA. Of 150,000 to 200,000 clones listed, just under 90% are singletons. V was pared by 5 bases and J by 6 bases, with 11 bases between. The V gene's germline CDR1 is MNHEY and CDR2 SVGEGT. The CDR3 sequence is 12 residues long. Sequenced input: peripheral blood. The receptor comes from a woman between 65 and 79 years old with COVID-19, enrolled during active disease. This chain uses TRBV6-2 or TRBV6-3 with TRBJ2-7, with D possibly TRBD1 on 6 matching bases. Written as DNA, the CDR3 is TGTGCCAGCAGTCACAGGGTGCGCGAGCAGTACTTC. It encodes CASSHRVREQYF.